This entry features one TCR beta chain sequence. Antigen specificity is unknown. The sample belongs to a study of shared clonotypes between healthy human individuals. General study points: Memory subsets had estimated richness that was generally smaller than that of naive subsets.

Running of the assay took place at deep level. Sequencing was performed with immunoSEQ multiplex PCR; in TCRdb, only in-frame clones are kept and a portion is missing. This table has roughly 700,000 clones, about nine tenths appearing once. There are 15 residues in the CDR3. Per the germline V gene, CDR1 is SGHDT and CDR2 is YYEEEE. V gave up 0 bases and J gave up 7 bases, with 16 bases separating them. Donors included only healthy HIV-negative adults lacking recent acute infections or vaccinations. This chain uses TRBV5-6 with TRBJ1-2; possible D gene TRBD1, 6 bases. Source material: memory CD8+ T cells from PBMCs. Subset denoted: CD45RO+ cells pooled with CCR7-negative TemRA cells. The source of this sequence is a man aged 18-30 years in good health. Some clones in this sample may be carry-over from other donors' samples. This CDR3 reads CASSLVGGAVVGYTF. CDR3 DNA: TGTGCCAGCAGCTTGGTCGGGGGCGCGGTTGTTGGCTACACCTTC.